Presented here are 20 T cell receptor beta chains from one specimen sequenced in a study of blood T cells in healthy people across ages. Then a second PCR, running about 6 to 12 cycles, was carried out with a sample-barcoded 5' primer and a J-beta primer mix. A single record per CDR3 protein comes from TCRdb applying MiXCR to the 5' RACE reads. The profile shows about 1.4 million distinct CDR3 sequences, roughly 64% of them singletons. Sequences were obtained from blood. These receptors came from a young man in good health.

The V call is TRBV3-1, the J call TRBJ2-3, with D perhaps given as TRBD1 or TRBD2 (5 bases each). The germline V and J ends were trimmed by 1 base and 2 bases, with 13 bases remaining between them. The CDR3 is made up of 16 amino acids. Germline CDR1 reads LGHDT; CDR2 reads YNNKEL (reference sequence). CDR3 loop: CASSQVGTQHTDTQYF. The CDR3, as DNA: TGTGCCAGCAGCCAAGTCGGGACCCAACACACAGATACGCAGTATTTT.

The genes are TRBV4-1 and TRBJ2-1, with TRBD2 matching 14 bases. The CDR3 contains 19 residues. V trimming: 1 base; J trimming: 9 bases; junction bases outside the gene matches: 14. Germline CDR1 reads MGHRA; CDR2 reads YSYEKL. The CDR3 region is CASSQVGAGLAGVNGEQFF. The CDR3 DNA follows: TGCGCCAGCAGCCAAGTAGGCGCGGGACTAGCGGGAGTCAACGGTGAGCAGTTCTTC.

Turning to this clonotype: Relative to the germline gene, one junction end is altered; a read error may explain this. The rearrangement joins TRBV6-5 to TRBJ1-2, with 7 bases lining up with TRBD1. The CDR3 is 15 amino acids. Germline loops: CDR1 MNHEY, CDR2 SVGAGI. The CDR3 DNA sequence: TGTGCCAGCAGTTACAGAAGGGACAGCTCTTATGGCTACATCTTC. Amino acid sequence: CASSYRRDSSYGYIF.

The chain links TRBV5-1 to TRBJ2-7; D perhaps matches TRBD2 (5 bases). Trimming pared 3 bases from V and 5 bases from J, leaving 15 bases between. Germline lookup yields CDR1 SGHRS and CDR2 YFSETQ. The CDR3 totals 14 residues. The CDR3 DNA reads TGCGCCAGCAGCTCGGAGGATCCCATGGACGAGCAGTACTTC. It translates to CASSSEDPMDEQYF. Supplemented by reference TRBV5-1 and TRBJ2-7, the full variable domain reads KAGVTQTPRYLIKTRGQQVTLSCSPISGHRSVSWYQQTPGQGLQFLFEYFSETQRNKGNFPGRFSGRQFSNSRSEMNVSTLELGDSALYLCASSSEDPMDEQYFGPGTRLTVT.

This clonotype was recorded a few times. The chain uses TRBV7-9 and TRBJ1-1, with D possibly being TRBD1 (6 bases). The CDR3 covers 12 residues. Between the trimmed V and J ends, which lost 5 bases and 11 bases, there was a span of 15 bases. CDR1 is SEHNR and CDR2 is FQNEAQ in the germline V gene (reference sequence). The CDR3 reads CASSPYSGGAFF. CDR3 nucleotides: TGTGCCAGCAGCCCCTATAGTGGGGGCGCTTTCTTT.

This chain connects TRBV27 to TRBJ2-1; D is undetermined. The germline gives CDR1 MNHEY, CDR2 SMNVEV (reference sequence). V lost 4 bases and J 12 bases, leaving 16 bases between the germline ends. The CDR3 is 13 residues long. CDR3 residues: CASSSLPNGGQFF. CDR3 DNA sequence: TGTGCCAGCAGTTCCCTACCGAACGGTGGGCAGTTCTTC.

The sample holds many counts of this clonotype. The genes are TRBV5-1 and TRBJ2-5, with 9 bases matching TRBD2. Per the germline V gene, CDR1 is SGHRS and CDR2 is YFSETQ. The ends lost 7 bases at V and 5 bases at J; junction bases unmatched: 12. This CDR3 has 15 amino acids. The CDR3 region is CASSSLAGNIETQYF. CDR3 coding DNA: TGCGCCAGCTCCTCACTAGCGGGCAATATCGAGACCCAGTACTTC.

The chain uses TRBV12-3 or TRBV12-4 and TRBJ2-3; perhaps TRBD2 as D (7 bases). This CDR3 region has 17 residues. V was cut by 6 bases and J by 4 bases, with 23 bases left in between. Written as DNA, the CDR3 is TGTGCCAGCAGATTCCGAAGGGGGGGGGCCGTAGCAGATACGCAGTATTTT. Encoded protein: CASRFRRGGAVADTQYF.

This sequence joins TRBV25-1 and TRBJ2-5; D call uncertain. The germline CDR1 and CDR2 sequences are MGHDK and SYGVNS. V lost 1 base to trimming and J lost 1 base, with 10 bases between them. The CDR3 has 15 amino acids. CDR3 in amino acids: CASSELRKGQETQYF. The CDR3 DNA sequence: TGTGCCAGCAGTGAATTGAGGAAGGGCCAAGAGACCCAGTACTTC.

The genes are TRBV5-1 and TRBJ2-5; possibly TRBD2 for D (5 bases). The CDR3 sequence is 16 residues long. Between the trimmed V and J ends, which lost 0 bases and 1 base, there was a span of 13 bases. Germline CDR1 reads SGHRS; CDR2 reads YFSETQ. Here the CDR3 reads CASSLEPPGSQETQYF. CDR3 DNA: TGCGCCAGCAGCTTGGAGCCGCCGGGGAGCCAAGAGACCCAGTACTTC.

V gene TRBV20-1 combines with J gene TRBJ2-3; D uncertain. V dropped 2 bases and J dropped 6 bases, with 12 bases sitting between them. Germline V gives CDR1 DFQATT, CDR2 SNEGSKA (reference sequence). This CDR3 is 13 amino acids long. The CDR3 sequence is CSARLRGWDTQYF. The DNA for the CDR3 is TGCAGTGCTAGATTGCGTGGTTGGGATACGCAGTATTTT.

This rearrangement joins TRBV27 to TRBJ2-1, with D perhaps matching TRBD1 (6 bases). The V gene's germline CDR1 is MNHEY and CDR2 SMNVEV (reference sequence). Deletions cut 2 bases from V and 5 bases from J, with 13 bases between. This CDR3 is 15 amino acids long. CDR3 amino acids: CASSLLLDSHNEQFF. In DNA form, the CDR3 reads TGTGCCAGCAGTTTACTCCTGGACAGCCACAATGAGCAGTTCTTC.

DNA for the CDR3: TGCAGCGTTGAATCCCCGAGGGGCGGCGGGGAGCTGTTTTTT. Translating gives CSVESPRGGGELFF. This chain links TRBV29-1 with TRBJ2-2; D might be TRBD1 or TRBD2, each matching 5 bases. V lost 2 bases and J 7 bases, leaving 14 bases between the germline ends. The CDR3 length is 14 residues. Germline CDR1 is SQVTM and CDR2 is ANQGSEA.

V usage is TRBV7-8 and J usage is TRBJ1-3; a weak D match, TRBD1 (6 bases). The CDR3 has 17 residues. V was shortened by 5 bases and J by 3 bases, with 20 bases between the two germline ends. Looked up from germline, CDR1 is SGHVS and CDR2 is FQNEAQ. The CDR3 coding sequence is TGTGCCAGCAGCAACCGACTGGCCGGGGGCTATGGAAACACCATATATTTT. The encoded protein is CASSNRLAGGYGNTIYF.

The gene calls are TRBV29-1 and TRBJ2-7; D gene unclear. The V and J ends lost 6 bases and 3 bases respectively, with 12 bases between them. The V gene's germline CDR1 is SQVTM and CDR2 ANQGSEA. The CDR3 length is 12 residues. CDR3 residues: CSVIDSVYEQYF. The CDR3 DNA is TGCAGCGTCATAGACTCGGTCTACGAGCAGTACTTC.

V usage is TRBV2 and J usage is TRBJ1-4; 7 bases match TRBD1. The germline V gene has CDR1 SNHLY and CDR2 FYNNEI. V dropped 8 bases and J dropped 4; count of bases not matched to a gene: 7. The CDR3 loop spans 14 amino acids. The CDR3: CASGRQGGNEKLFF. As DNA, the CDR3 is TGTGCCAGCGGCAGACAGGGAGGTAATGAAAAACTGTTTTTT.

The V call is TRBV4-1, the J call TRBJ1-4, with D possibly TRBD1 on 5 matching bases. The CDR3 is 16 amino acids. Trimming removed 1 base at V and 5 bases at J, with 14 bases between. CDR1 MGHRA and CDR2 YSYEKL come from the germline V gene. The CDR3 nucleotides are TGCGCCAGCAGCCAAGCCAGACAGCCAAGAAATGAAAAACTGTTTTTT. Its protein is CASSQARQPRNEKLFF.

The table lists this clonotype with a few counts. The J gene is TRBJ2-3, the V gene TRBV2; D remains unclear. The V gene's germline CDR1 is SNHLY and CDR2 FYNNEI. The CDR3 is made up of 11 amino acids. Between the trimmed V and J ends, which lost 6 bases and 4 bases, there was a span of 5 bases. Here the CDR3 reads CASRGPDTQYF. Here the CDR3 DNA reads TGTGCCAGCAGGGGCCCAGATACGCAGTATTTT. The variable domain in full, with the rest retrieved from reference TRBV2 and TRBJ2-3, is EPEVTQTPSHQVTQMGQEVILRCVPISNHLYFYWYRQILGQKVEFLVSFYNNEISEKSEIFDDQFSVERPDGSNFTLKIRSTKLEDSAMYFCASRGPDTQYFGPGTRLTVL.

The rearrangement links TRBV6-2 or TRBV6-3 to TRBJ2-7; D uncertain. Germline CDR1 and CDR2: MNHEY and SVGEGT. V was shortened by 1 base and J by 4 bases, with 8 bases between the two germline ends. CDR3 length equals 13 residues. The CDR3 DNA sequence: TGTGCCAGCAGTTACTTGACTTTTTACGAGCAGTACTTC. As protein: CASSYLTFYEQYF.

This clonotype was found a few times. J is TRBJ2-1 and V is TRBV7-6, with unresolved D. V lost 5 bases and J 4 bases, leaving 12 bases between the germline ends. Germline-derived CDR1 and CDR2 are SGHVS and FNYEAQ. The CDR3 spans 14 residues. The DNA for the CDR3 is TGTGCCAGCAGCCCCACGGCATATTACAATGAGCAGTTCTTC. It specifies CASSPTAYYNEQFF. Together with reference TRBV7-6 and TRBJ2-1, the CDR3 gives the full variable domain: GAGVSQSPRYKVTKRGQDVALRCDPISGHVSLYWYRQALGQGPEFLTYFNYEAQQDKSGLPNDRFSAERPEGSISTLTIQRTEQRDSAMYRCASSPTAYYNEQFFGPGTRLTVL.